This TCR beta chain appears in the sequencing data of a study of Ad26.COV2.S vaccination and SARS-CoV-2 variants. Germline CDR1 is SGHAT and CDR2 is FQNNGV. The CDR3 is 14 residues long. The V end lost 5 bases, the J end lost 0 bases, and 8 bases lay between the germline ends. TCRdb's table, derived via immunoSEQ multiplex PCR, lists solely in-frame clones and lacks some. The repertoire consists of roughly 460,000 clones, with roughly nine tenths occurring once and the leading ten covering 1.5% to 2%. Regarding treatment: roughly 20 received Ad26.COV2.S at low or high dose, single or two shots; 5 received placebo; per-sample allocation not given. Sampling was performed 63 days after the first vaccine or placebo injection.

The TCR was taken from a person aged 18-60 years who received the Ad26.COV2.S COVID-19 vaccine or a placebo. The V call is TRBV11-2, the J call TRBJ2-1; D remains unclear. The specimen was peripheral blood, collected in a trial of Ad26.COV2.S vaccine versus placebo. CDR3 sequence (DNA): TGTGCCAGCAGCCGTAGTAGCTCCTACAATGAGCAGTTCTTC. This codes for CASSRSSSYNEQFF.